A selection of T cell receptor beta chains follows, all from one sample in a study of blood T cell repertoires in COVID-19. Some clones are missing from TCRdb's copy, which holds only in-frame ones; the method was immunoSEQ multiplex PCR. Seen here are 110,000 to 150,000 clones, about four fifths observed once, and the top ten hold 3.5% to 4%. Specimen: peripheral blood. The receptors here all came from a man aged 65-85 years who had recovered from COVID-19. Each CDR3 is given without its conserved first and last residue. Fields, in order: J gene, V gene, CDR3 protein.

>TRBJ2-7|TRBV7-6
ASSLAPSGGTYEQY
>TRBJ2-3|TRBV19
ASSISSSGSDYTQY
>TRBJ2-2|TRBV12-3/TRBV12-4
ASGLLRTGELF
>TRBJ1-2|TRBV4-3
ASSPTARNREGGYT
>TRBJ1-1|TRBV20-1
SASGGTGGVGTEAF
>TRBJ1-5|TRBV5-1
ASSPGGSYLGQPQH
>TRBJ2-7|TRBV11-2
ASSLDSSAVYEQY
>TRBJ2-5|TRBV5-1
ASSRQAEPQETQY
>TRBJ1-1|TRBV29-1
SVRVTNTEAF
>TRBJ2-7|TRBV27
ASSLSPSDRGYYEQY
>TRBJ2-3|TRBV9
ASKAGEGTDTQY
>TRBJ1-1|TRBV11-2
ASSTQRFTEAF
>TRBJ2-5|TRBV13
ASSPRGDLETQY
>TRBJ2-5|TRBV5-4
ASSAPGTGNWRQETQY
>TRBJ1-1|TRBV6-5
ASSTTGGTEAF
>TRBJ2-7|TRBV7-2
ASSLHRYYEQY
>TRBJ2-4|TRBV5-1
ASSTGLQNIQY
>TRBJ1-2|TRBV9
ASSVSPGSGYT
>TRBJ2-5|TRBV27
ASSLRRVEETQY
>TRBJ2-2|TRBV7-2
ASSSRTSGNTGELF
>TRBJ2-5|TRBV7-7
ASSLSGGVETQY
>TRBJ2-1|TRBV11-2
ASSLGQGNEQF
>TRBJ2-7|TRBV29-1
SVMGQGAYEQY
>TRBJ2-7|TRBV7-2
ASSFSGRAGTYEQY
>TRBJ1-1|TRBV5-1
ASSLARHGTEAF
>TRBJ2-2|TRBV27
ASSFFPLSPGELF
>TRBJ2-5|TRBV7-3
ASSRGGQQETQY
>TRBJ2-2|TRBV7-8
ASSPPGWFLPGELF
>TRBJ2-5|TRBV29-1
SVVGGTTQETQY
>TRBJ1-1|TRBV6-1
ASSEDSGTEAF
>TRBJ2-7|TRBV21-1
ASIRGRREQY
>TRBJ2-2|TRBV6-5
ASSYEGANTGELF
>TRBJ2-7|TRBV6-5
ASSAERGTYEQY
>TRBJ2-7|TRBV5-1
ASSLGGVAGAYEQY
>TRBJ1-5|TRBV12-5
ASGLVFWGTGGKSNQPQH
>TRBJ1-2|TRBV30
AWTGRNYGYT
>TRBJ2-2|TRBV3-1/TRBV3-2
ASSQAYTGELF
>TRBJ1-3|TRBV2
ASTLDRAGNTIY
>TRBJ1-1|TRBV5-6
ASSLRGSYMNTEAF
>TRBJ1-6|TRBV6-5
ASRQGVNSPLH
>TRBJ2-5|TRBV7-9
ASSFSGTGLQETQY
>TRBJ2-7|TRBV19
ASSQDRAYEQY
>TRBJ2-5|TRBV12-3/TRBV12-4
ASSLTGETQY
>TRBJ1-2|TRBV12-5
ASGLGQHGYT
>TRBJ2-7|TRBV5-6
ASSPGPGQSYEQY
>TRBJ2-1|TRBV27
ASSLGTAAYNEQF
>TRBJ1-1|TRBV2
ASSRTGRDTEAF
>TRBJ2-5|TRBV11-2
ASSLISEWQTQY
>TRBJ2-1|TRBV4-3
ASSQELAGGVAYNEQF